Listed here are 23 T cell receptor beta chains from one sample, sequenced in a study of blood T cells in healthy people across ages. Together with a sample-barcoded 5' primer, a J-beta primer mix was included in a second PCR lasting about 6 to 11 cycles. TCRdb used MiXCR to reprocess the 5' RACE reads, holding one entry per CDR3 protein. The data show 850,000 to 1,000,000 distinct CDR3 sequences, about 44% seen once. The specimen sequenced was blood. The receptors were sampled from a young man in good health.

This clonotype is medium-sized (0.01 to 0.1%). The gene calls are TRBV7-9 and TRBJ1-1, with a possible D match to TRBD1 (6 bases). The ends were cut back, 5 bases at V and 0 bases at J, with 13 bases in the middle. The CDR3 consists of 15 residues. The germline V gene has CDR1 SEHNR and CDR2 FQNEAQ (reference sequence). DNA of the CDR3: TGTGCCAGCAGCCCCCGGACAGCCATGAACACTGAAGCTTTCTTT. Translating it yields CASSPRTAMNTEAFF.

The table lists this clonotype with many counts. The chain employs TRBV4-2 and TRBJ1-5; tentatively, D is TRBD1 (6 bases). This CDR3 spans 17 amino acids. Germline lookup yields CDR1 LGHNA and CDR2 YNFKEQ. V was pared by 0 bases and J by 5 bases, with 17 bases between. In DNA form, the CDR3 reads TGTGCCAGCAGCCAAGAACAACAGGGCGTCGGCTATCAGCCCCAGCATTTT. Protein product: CASSQEQQGVGYQPQHF.

CDR3 nucleotide sequence: TGTGCCAGCTCACCAGGACAGGGGTTCTCCTACGAGCAGTACTTC. Protein product: CASSPGQGFSYEQYF. This chain connects TRBV18 to TRBJ2-7; 9 nucleotides agree with TRBD1. Trimming at V came to 2 bases and at J to 0 bases, leaving 2 bases not matched to a gene. Looked up from germline, CDR1 is KGHSH and CDR2 is LQKENI. The CDR3 has 15 amino acids.

The chain uses TRBV5-1 and TRBJ1-1; the D gene is possibly TRBD1 (5 bases). V lost 0 bases and J 3 bases, leaving 9 bases between the germline ends. The CDR3 has 14 residues. Germline loops: CDR1 SGHRS, CDR2 YFSETQ. In nucleotides, the CDR3 is TGCGCCAGCAGCTTGGTAGGGACCTACACTGAAGCTTTCTTT. It is translated as CASSLVGTYTEAFF.

This clonotype was seen repeatedly, ten times or more. This rearrangement joins TRBV5-1 to TRBJ2-3; D is possibly TRBD1 (5 bases). CDR1 SGHRS and CDR2 YFSETQ come from the germline V gene. The CDR3 totals 14 residues. Trimming removed 2 bases at V and 2 bases at J, with 9 bases between. CDR3 loop: CASSLEGVTDTQYF. The DNA of the CDR3 is TGCGCCAGCAGCTTAGAAGGGGTCACAGATACGCAGTATTTT.

This chain connects TRBV7-2 to TRBJ1-6, with TRBD1 matching 9 bases. V was clipped by 2 bases and J by 7 bases; unmatched bases: 9. This CDR3 region has 17 residues. Germline V CDR1 and CDR2: SGHTA, FQGNSA. The CDR3 DNA reads TGTGCCAGCAGCTTATATGGAAAGACAGGGGGAAATTCACCCCTCCACTTT. This codes for CASSLYGKTGGNSPLHF.

This clonotype was seen a handful of times. J is TRBJ2-3 and V is TRBV7-9; 12 bases agree with TRBD2. The CDR3 runs to 17 residues. Germline CDR1 and CDR2: SEHNR and FQNEAQ (reference sequence). J gave up 5 bases and V 5 bases, and 11 bases lay outside the gene matches. This chain's CDR3 is CASSPSGTSGLRDTQYF. The DNA of the CDR3 is TGTGCCAGCAGCCCTTCCGGGACTAGCGGGTTGAGAGATACGCAGTATTTT.

V usage is TRBV30 and J usage is TRBJ2-1; 7 bases match TRBD1. Germline V CDR1 and CDR2: GTSNPN, SVGIG (reference sequence). This CDR3 has 14 amino acids. Unmatched junction bases numbered 4, after V lost 3 bases and J lost 2 bases. The CDR3: CAWSNRGTYNEQFF. CDR3 bases: TGTGCCTGGAGCAACAGGGGCACCTACAATGAGCAGTTCTTC.

About this clonotype: One end of the junction varies from germline; a read error may be responsible. V is TRBV5-6 and J is TRBJ2-4, with D hard to call. The CDR3 contains 14 residues. Germline V lookup: CDR1 SGHDT, CDR2 YYEEEE. The CDR3 is CTSSLVSGRDIQYF. The CDR3, as DNA: TGTACCAGCAGCTTGGTCTCAGGAAGAGACATTCAGTACTTC.

In its sample, this clonotype was seen a few times. V usage is TRBV6-2 or TRBV6-3 and J usage is TRBJ2-5; 7 bases are shared with TRBD1. The CDR3 is 15 amino acids. Trimming cost V 1 base and J 5 bases; bases outside gene matches: 7. The germline gives CDR1 MNHEY, CDR2 SVGEGT. CDR3 bases: TGTGCCAGCAGTTACTATGAGACAGGGAAGGAGACCCAGTACTTC. Its translation is CASSYYETGKETQYF.

This clonotype was counted between two and nine times. The J gene is TRBJ2-1, the V gene TRBV7-3; 11 bases are a match to TRBD2. The germline V gene has CDR1 SGHTA and CDR2 FQGTGA. V dropped 0 bases and J dropped 0; count of bases not matched to a gene: 7. The length of the CDR3 is 19 residues. This CDR3 reads CASSLTRTSGPNSYNEQFF. The CDR3 DNA follows: TGTGCCAGCAGCTTAACGAGGACTAGCGGGCCCAACTCCTACAATGAGCAGTTCTTC.

This clonotype was found a few times. This chain joins TRBV4-1 and TRBJ1-4, with TRBD1 matching 7 bases. Germline values: CDR1 MGHRA, CDR2 YSYEKL. The CDR3 extends over 17 amino acids. V was clipped by 0 bases and J by 5 bases; unmatched bases: 9. The CDR3 is CASSQDFPGQRNEKLFF. The CDR3 DNA sequence: TGCGCCAGCAGCCAAGACTTCCCGGGACAGAGAAATGAAAAACTGTTTTTT.

J is TRBJ2-5 and V is TRBV4-1; 9 bases map to TRBD2. The V gene end was trimmed by 0 bases and the J gene end by 5 bases; junction bases not matched to a gene: 7. CDR1 is MGHRA, CDR2 YSYEKL, per germline. This CDR3 comprises 16 residues. The CDR3 is CASSQDRLAGWETQYF. The CDR3 nucleotides read TGCGCCAGCAGCCAAGATCGTCTAGCGGGGTGGGAGACCCAGTACTTC.

The chain employs TRBV29-1 and TRBJ2-3; unclear D gene. Germline CDR1 is SQVTM and CDR2 is ANQGSEA. The V gene lost 5 bases and the J gene lost 0 bases, with 12 bases spanning the gap. The CDR3 spans 14 residues. In DNA form, the CDR3 reads TGCAGCGTTAGTGCATTGTTGAGCACAGATACGCAGTATTTT. Amino acid sequence: CSVSALLSTDTQYF.

The chain carries TRBV3-1 and TRBJ2-3, with a possible D match to TRBD2 (6 bases). The CDR3 runs 16 residues. V was trimmed by 3 bases and J by 0 bases, leaving 13 bases between them. From germline, CDR1 is LGHDT and CDR2 YNNKEL (reference sequence). The CDR3 bases are TGTGCCAGCAGCCAGTTACGGGGGACTAGCACAGATACGCAGTATTTT. Translation gives CASSQLRGTSTDTQYF.

This chain joins TRBV2 and TRBJ2-6, with 9 nucleotides matching TRBD1. CDR3 length equals 16 residues. Germline CDR1 reads SNHLY; CDR2 reads FYNNEI. V was clipped by 11 bases and J by 0 bases; unmatched bases: 8. The chain's CDR3 is CAGRGQGSSGANVLTF. The CDR3 DNA reads as TGTGCCGGACGAGGACAGGGGTCCTCTGGGGCCAACGTCCTGACTTTC.

The gene calls are TRBV5-1 and TRBJ2-3; TRBD2 agrees at 8 bases. The CDR3 is made up of 16 amino acids. V lost 2 bases, J lost 0 bases, and 5 bases stayed unmatched. Germline V gene data show CDR1 as SGHRS and CDR2 as YFSETQ. CDR3 nucleotides: TGCGCCAGCAGCTTAGGCGGGGGGTTCAGCACAGATACGCAGTATTTT. It is translated as CASSLGGGFSTDTQYF.

The rearrangement uses TRBV12-3 or TRBV12-4 and TRBJ1-2; no definite D call. V was cut by 6 bases and J by 5 bases, with 7 bases left in between. This CDR3 has 11 residues. CDR3 nucleotide sequence: TGTGCCAGCAGGCAGTCTTATGGCTACACCTTC. It specifies CASRQSYGYTF.

The genes are TRBV30 and TRBJ2-7; TRBD1 matches 8 bases. The CDR3 is made up of 12 amino acids. The V segment lost 4 bases and the J segment 6 bases; nucleotides outside the gene matches: 5. Germline-derived CDR1 and CDR2 are GTSNPN and SVGIG (reference sequence). CDR3 DNA sequence: TGTGCCTGGAACCGCGACAGGGGCGAGCAGTACTTC. Translation: CAWNRDRGEQYF. The full variable domain, in which reference TRBV30 and TRBJ2-7 provide the parts outside the CDR3, is SQTIHQWPATLVQPVGSPLSLECTVEGTSNPNLYWYRQAAGRGLQLLFYSVGIGQISSEVPQNLSASRPQDRQFILSSKKLLLSDSGFYLCAWNRDRGEQYFGPGTRLTVT.

This clonotype has just one count. The rearrangement links TRBV6-5 to TRBJ2-7, with a weak D call TRBD2 (5 bases). Trimming stripped 2 bases from V and 3 bases from J, with 14 bases between. This CDR3 has 15 residues. Germline V lookup: CDR1 MNHEY, CDR2 SVGAGI. The CDR3 sequence is CASSYAEGRGYEQYF. As DNA, the CDR3 is TGTGCCAGCAGTTACGCAGAGGGTCGGGGCTACGAGCAGTACTTC.

The rearrangement uses TRBV6-5 and TRBJ2-2, with D possibly being TRBD1 (6 bases). CDR3 length: 18 residues. Trimming took off 4 bases at V and 4 bases at J, with 22 bases between the two ends. Germline V gene lookup returns CDR1 MNHEY and CDR2 SVGAGI. DNA for the CDR3: TGTGCCAGCAGTTCCGATCTACACAGGGTTCGGGGCACCGGGGAGCTGTTTTTT. Amino acids: CASSSDLHRVRGTGELFF.

This CDR3 is CASSWGGQLNTEAFF. DNA of the CDR3: TGCGCCAGCAGCTGGGGGGGACAGCTGAACACTGAAGCTTTCTTT. The chain uses TRBV5-1 and TRBJ1-1, with 7 bases matching TRBD1. Germline lookup yields CDR1 SGHRS and CDR2 YFSETQ. The V gene end was trimmed by 3 bases and the J gene end by 0 bases; junction bases not matched to a gene: 5. This CDR3 has 15 amino acids.

This chain links TRBV6-5 with TRBJ1-2; D gene unclear. Germline CDR1 reads MNHEY; CDR2 reads SVGAGI. V lost 2 bases and J 4 bases, leaving 17 bases between the germline ends. The CDR3 loop spans 16 amino acids. CDR3 sequence: CASSYVEREYGYGYTF. The CDR3 region has the DNA TGTGCCAGCAGTTACGTCGAAAGGGAATACGGCTATGGCTACACCTTC.